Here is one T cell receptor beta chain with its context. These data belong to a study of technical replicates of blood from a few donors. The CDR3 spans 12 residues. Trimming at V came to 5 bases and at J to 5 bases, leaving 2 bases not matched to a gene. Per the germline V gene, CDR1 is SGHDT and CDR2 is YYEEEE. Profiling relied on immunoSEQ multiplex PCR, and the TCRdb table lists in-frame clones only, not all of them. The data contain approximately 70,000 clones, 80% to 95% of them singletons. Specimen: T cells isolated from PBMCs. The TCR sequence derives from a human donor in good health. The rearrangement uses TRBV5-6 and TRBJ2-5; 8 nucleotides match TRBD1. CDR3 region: CASSWTGETQYF. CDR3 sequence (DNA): TGTGCCAGCAGTTGGACAGGGGAGACCCAGTACTTC.